This note documents a single TCR beta chain sequence. Relative to the germline gene, one junction end is altered; a read error may explain this. The sample has other DNA sequences that encode this CDR3 too. Profiling relied on immunoSEQ multiplex PCR, and the TCRdb table lists in-frame clones only, not all of them. The data show approximately 100,000 clones, roughly 92% seen once. The sample comes from a study of control samples from healthy donors and cancer patients. CDR1 and CDR2 (germline): PRHDT, FYEKMQ (reference sequence). This CDR3 is 14 amino acids long. The sequence came from a human donor in good health. The donor label of this sample is uncertain. This rearrangement joins TRBV13 to TRBJ1-1, with 10 bases aligning to TRBD1. The sample was blood. The CDR3 DNA follows: TGTGCCAGCAGCTCTGGACAGGGGGTCACTGAGGCTTTCTTT. This gives the protein CASSSGQGVTEAFF.